The clone carrying this TCR beta chain was found many times. This entry is derived from a study of HIV-infected children after antiretroviral therapy interruption. A 3' RACE protocol on RNA, with unique molecular identifiers, produced the TCR library. MiXCR was run by TCRdb on the 3' RACE reads, yielding one entry per CDR3 protein. This sample carries more than 40,000 distinct CDR3 sequences, 4.3% of them seen once, and the ten largest clones take about 0.7%. Described treatment: PENTA 11 planned treatment interruption arm or continuous ART arm. CDR1 MNHEY and CDR2 SMNVEV come from the germline V gene (reference sequence). V gave up 6 bases and J gave up 2 bases, with 12 bases separating them. This CDR3 comprises 14 residues.

This receptor was identified in a pool of human donors with HIV. The chain has TRBV27 and TRBJ2-3; no reliable D call. The starting material was CD45RA+ CD4+ T cells from PBMCs, pooled from several time points, obtained from a donor given antiretroviral therapy, either interrupted or continuous. The subset here: naive CD4+ CD45RA+ CD45RO- T cells. The CDR3 spells CASRVSAYTDTQYF. The CDR3, as DNA: TGTGCCAGCAGAGTGTCGGCTTACACAGATACGCAGTATTTT.